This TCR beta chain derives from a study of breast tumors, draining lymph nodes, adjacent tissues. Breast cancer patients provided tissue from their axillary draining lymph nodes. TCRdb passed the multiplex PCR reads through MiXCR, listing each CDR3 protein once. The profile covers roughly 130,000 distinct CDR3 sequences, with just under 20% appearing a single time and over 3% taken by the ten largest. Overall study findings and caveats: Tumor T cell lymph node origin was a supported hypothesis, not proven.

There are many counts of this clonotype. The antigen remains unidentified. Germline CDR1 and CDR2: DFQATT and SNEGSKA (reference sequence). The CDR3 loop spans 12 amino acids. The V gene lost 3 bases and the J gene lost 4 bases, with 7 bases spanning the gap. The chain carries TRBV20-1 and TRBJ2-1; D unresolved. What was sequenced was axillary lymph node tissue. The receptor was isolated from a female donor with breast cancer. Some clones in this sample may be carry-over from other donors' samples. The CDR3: CSASRLYNEQFF. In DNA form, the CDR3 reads TGCAGTGCTAGTAGACTTTACAATGAGCAGTTCTTC.